The entry below describes one TCR beta chain. This entry comes from a study of blood T cell repertoires in COVID-19. Looking at the study overall: Samples representing acute and convalescent COVID-19 were sourced from the United States, Italy and Spain.

Per the original data handling: How many nucleated cells were present was estimated from reference gene primer amplification. The assay was immunoSEQ multiplex PCR, and TCRdb's table has in-frame clones only and misses some. The D gene and trimming were derived from the DNA, and the V and J assignments and clone size from that table. The data hold a few hundred thousand clones, with roughly nine tenths observed a single time. This CDR3 is built from 15 residues. With V trimmed by 7 bases and J by 13 bases, 17 bases remained unmatched. Per germline, CDR1 ENHRY and CDR2 SYGVKD. The TCR comes from a middle-aged man who had recovered from COVID-19. This sequence joins TRBV10-3 and TRBJ2-1, with 9 bases matching TRBD2. Material for sequencing was peripheral blood. The CDR3, as DNA: TGTGCCATCACACCTACTAGCGGGTCAACTATCCAACAGTTCTTC. This encodes CAITPTSGSTIQQFF.